This TCR beta chain was documented in a study of blood T cell repertoires in COVID-19. Per the original data handling: Researchers report that nucleated cell counts were estimated from reference gene primer amplification. Assay: immunoSEQ multiplex PCR; the TCRdb copy retains only in-frame clones and omits some. From that table come the V and J calls and clone size; the DNA was used to work out D and trimming. The table records about 120,000 clones, about nine tenths of them present only once. V lost 5 bases, J lost 2 bases, and 10 bases lay in between. The CDR3 spans 13 residues. Germline CDR1 is SGHAT and CDR2 is FQNNGV. Seattle participants joined during active infection and were tracked over time.

This sequence originates from a woman aged 70-85 years with COVID-19, enrolled during active disease. The source material was peripheral blood. The chain uses TRBV11-2 and TRBJ2-7, with D maybe TRBD1 (5 bases). The CDR3 DNA follows: TGTGCCAGCAGCGATGACAGAACCTACGAGCAGTACTTC. Its protein product is CASSDDRTYEQYF.